The T cell receptor beta chain under discussion was sequenced for a study of molecular identifiers for immune sequencing clone quantification. Both previously described methods and listed TCR primers were employed to make bulk TCR libraries. One entry per CDR3 protein results from TCRdb running MiXCR on the PCR reads. The profile shows under 800,000 distinct CDR3 sequences, around 25% of them singletons. Germline V lookup: CDR1 SGHKS, CDR2 YYEKEE (reference sequence). This CDR3 is built from 16 residues. Trimming removed 0 bases from V and 4 bases from J; junction bases left unmatched: 3. The study, taken as a whole, reports: Clone sizes that are highly expanded could be underestimated when identical TCR molecules share a barcode. Jurkat TCR RNA from one cell was spiked into about 1 million naive cells, and it was reportedly detectable there.

This clonotype occurred many times. Its antigen is not identified. This clonotype originated in a human donor in good health. Some libraries in this study had Jurkat cell RNA spiked in. The sequenced sample was naive CD8+ T cells from blood, with Jurkat cell RNA spiked in. Subset in this sample: FACS-sorted CD8+CD4-CCR7+CD45RA+ naive T cells. The rearrangement uses TRBV5-5 and TRBJ2-3; 12 bases are shared with TRBD2. This chain's CDR3 is CASSLDWTSGADTQYF. For the CDR3, the DNA is TGTGCCAGCAGCTTGGACTGGACTAGCGGGGCAGATACGCAGTATTTT.